These T cell receptor beta chains were read from a single sample in a study of T cells after yellow fever vaccination. One entry per CDR3 protein results from TCRdb running MiXCR on the 5' RACE reads. The sample has about 350,000 distinct CDR3 sequences, 12% seen once. The sample consisted of CD4+ T cells sorted from PBMCs, taken 15 days after the yellow fever booster vaccination. The receptors were sampled from a man younger than 35 who received the YFV17D yellow fever vaccine. CDR3s include the opening cysteine and the closing phenylalanine or tryptophan. A D gene is named only where the DNA matches it firmly. A row's size may be missing; if present it is once, few, many or a size class.

CDR3aa	CDR3nt	v_gene	j_gene	abundance	d_gene
CSAPLPTVAEETQYF	TGCAGTGCCCCCCTCCCGACTGTAGCAGAGGAGACCCAGTACTTC	TRBV20-1	TRBJ2-5	few	.
CASSYSTGAMAFF	TGTGCCAGCAGTTACTCGACGGGAGCAATGGCTTTCTTT	TRBV6-2/TRBV6-3	TRBJ1-1	few	.
CAISELGGLFF	TGTGCCATCAGTGAGTTAGGAGGTTTGTTCTTC	TRBV10-3	TRBJ2-1	few	.
CASSRDRGGGEQYF	TGTGCCAGCAGCAGGGACAGGGGGGGAGGCGAGCAGTACTTC	TRBV7-2	TRBJ2-7	few	TRBD1
CSAQTGVQPQHF	TGCAGTGCTCAGACAGGGGTGCAGCCCCAGCATTTT	TRBV20-1	TRBJ1-5	few	TRBD1
CASSVGGHQETQYF	TGTGCCAGCAGTGTCGGGGGTCACCAAGAGACCCAGTACTTC	TRBV27	TRBJ2-5	few	.
CSAEGGTGELFF	TGCAGCGCGGAGGGGGGCACCGGGGAGCTGTTTTTT	TRBV29-1	TRBJ2-2	.	.
CASSRSRGLGANVLTF	TGTGCCAGCAGCCGATCCAGGGGGCTTGGGGCCAACGTCCTGACTTTC	TRBV7-9	TRBJ2-6	.	TRBD1
CASSPGDREAQPQHF	TGCGCCAGCAGCCCCGGGGACAGGGAAGCTCAGCCCCAGCATTTT	TRBV5-1	TRBJ1-5	.	TRBD1
CASSYEGDTEAFF	TGTGCCAGCAGTTACGAGGGGGACACTGAAGCTTTCTTT	TRBV6-5	TRBJ1-1	many	.
CASSYGTGGDISDTQYF	TGCGCCAGCAGCTACGGGACAGGGGGCGATATATCAGATACGCAGTATTTT	TRBV5-1	TRBJ2-3	.	TRBD1
CASRKETQYF	TGTGCCAGCAGGAAAGAGACCCAGTACTTC	TRBV28	TRBJ2-5	few	.
CASRPSGPLNTQYF	TGTGCCAGCAGACCTAGCGGCCCCTTAAATACGCAGTATTTT	TRBV2	TRBJ2-3	few	TRBD2
CASSSVGTGGTQYF	TGTGCCAGCAGCAGTGTCGGGACAGGGGGGACCCAGTACTTC	TRBV11-3	TRBJ2-5	few	TRBD1
CASSVRNSYEQYF	TGTGCCAGCAGTGTACGGAACTCCTACGAGCAGTACTTC	TRBV2	TRBJ2-7	many	.
CATSDAGTRADTQYF	TGTGCCACCAGTGATGCCGGGACTAGGGCAGATACGCAGTATTTT	TRBV24-1	TRBJ2-3	.	TRBD2
CASSWRVPAGETQYF	TGCGCCAGCAGCTGGCGGGTCCCAGCCGGAGAGACCCAGTACTTC	TRBV5-1	TRBJ2-5	.	.
CASSAGTFSGYTF	TGTGCCAGCAGCGCCGGGACATTTAGCGGCTACACCTTC	TRBV7-6	TRBJ1-2	few	.
CASSLRGPNTEAFF	TGTGCCAGCAGCTTAAGGGGCCCGAACACTGAAGCTTTCTTT	TRBV7-9	TRBJ1-1	.	.
CASTLYRPYNEQFF	TGTGCCAGCACATTGTACCGACCCTACAATGAGCAGTTCTTC	TRBV6-1	TRBJ2-1	.	.
CASSLRTGGKGGYTF	TGTGCCAGCAGCCTACGGACAGGGGGCAAGGGTGGCTACACCTTC	TRBV7-9	TRBJ1-2	few	TRBD1
CASSFGQGGNEAFF	TGCGCCAGCAGCTTCGGACAGGGTGGTAATGAAGCTTTCTTT	TRBV5-1	TRBJ1-1	few	TRBD1
CASSQVYRGLNTEAFF	TGCGCCAGCAGCCAAGTATACAGGGGGCTGAACACTGAAGCTTTCTTT	TRBV4-3	TRBJ1-1	few	TRBD1
CASSTAEVLEAFF	TGTGCCAGTAGCACCGCCGAGGTCCTTGAAGCTTTCTTT	TRBV19	TRBJ1-1	.	.
CASSPPTGVGETQYF	TGTGCCAGCAGCCCCCCGACAGGGGTGGGGGAGACCCAGTACTTC	TRBV5-5	TRBJ2-5	few	TRBD1
CASRRVSYTGELFF	TGTGCCAGCAGGAGGGTCAGTTACACCGGGGAGCTGTTTTTT	TRBV2	TRBJ2-2	.	.
CASSPPGSGGYEQFF	TGTGCCAGCAGCCCTCCGGGTAGCGGGGGATATGAGCAGTTCTTC	TRBV9	TRBJ2-1	few	TRBD2
CSATSQIAHTDTQYF	TGCAGTGCGACGAGTCAAATAGCGCACACAGATACGCAGTATTTT	TRBV20-1	TRBJ2-3	few	.
CASSLGYISYNEQFF	TGCGCCAGCAGCTTGGGGTACATCTCCTACAATGAGCAGTTCTTC	TRBV5-1	TRBJ2-1	few	.
CASTLGGGAPSTDTQYF	TGTGCCAGCACTTTAGGAGGGGGCGCTCCTTCCACAGATACGCAGTATTTT	TRBV7-2	TRBJ2-3	many	.
CASSSSSRRGYGYTF	TGTGCCAGCAGCTCTTCCAGCCGAAGAGGCTATGGCTACACCTTC	TRBV11-2	TRBJ1-2	few	.
CAISTPGQGQETQYF	TGTGCCATCAGTACGCCGGGACAGGGGCAAGAGACCCAGTACTTC	TRBV10-3	TRBJ2-5	few	TRBD1
CASSSRTGLGTGANVLTF	TGTGCCAGCAGCTCCCGAACGGGATTGGGGACTGGGGCCAACGTCCTGACTTTC	TRBV7-3	TRBJ2-6	.	.